Following are 29 T cell receptor beta chains from one sample sequenced in a study of response to subunit inactivated influenza vaccine. TCRdb re-derived calls from the RT-PCR reads in MiXCR, one entry per CDR3 protein. This table holds 450,000 to 600,000 distinct CDR3 sequences, approximately 7.3% found once. This material consisted of PBMCs from blood, taken less than 25 months after vaccination. These receptors originate from a man aged 50 to 69 who received an inactivated influenza vaccine.

This clonotype was counted at least ten times. The genes are TRBV5-1 and TRBJ2-1; D may be TRBD2 (6 bases). CDR1 and CDR2 from the germline V gene are SGHRS and YFSETQ. V was pared by 0 bases and J by 7 bases, with 11 bases between. The CDR3 has 14 residues. The CDR3 DNA reads as TGCGCCAGCAGCTTGGTTCTAAGCGGGAATGAGCAGTTCTTC. Protein sequence: CASSLVLSGNEQFF.

This clonotype was counted at least ten times. The chain carries TRBV29-1 and TRBJ2-1; 9 bases fit TRBD2. After removal of 7 bases from V and 4 bases from J, the junction contained 17 bases not matched to a gene. The CDR3 runs 17 residues. The germline gives CDR1 SQVTM, CDR2 ANQGSEA. CDR3 sequence: CSALTRGRLAGYNEQFF. The CDR3 DNA is TGCAGCGCTTTGACCAGGGGTCGGCTAGCGGGGTACAATGAGCAGTTCTTC.

This clonotype was picked up many times. This chain uses TRBV3-1 with TRBJ2-2; the D is unclear. The germline gives CDR1 LGHDT, CDR2 YNNKEL (reference sequence). The length of the CDR3 is 13 residues. Written as DNA, the CDR3 is TGTGCGGCCAGCCGCCTGAACACCGGGGAGCTGTTTTTT. Translation: CAASRLNTGELFF. Full variable domain (rest looked up from reference TRBV3-1 and TRBJ2-2): DTAVSQTPKYLVTQMGNDKSIKCEQNLGHDTMYWYKQDSKKFLKIMFSYNNKELIINETVPNRFSPKSPDKAHLNLHINSLELGDSAVYFCAASRLNTGELFFGEGSRLTVL.

This chain links TRBV5-5 with TRBJ2-5, with D possibly matching TRBD1 (6 bases). Germline CDR1 and CDR2: SGHKS and YYEKEE (reference sequence). This CDR3 has 15 amino acids. The V end lost 3 bases, the J end lost 2 bases, and 14 bases lay between the germline ends. The CDR3 reads CASSWPRTAQETQYF. In DNA form, the CDR3 reads TGTGCCAGCAGCTGGCCCAGGACAGCACAAGAGACCCAGTACTTC.

This clonotype was seen many times. The chain combines TRBV5-1 with TRBJ1-1; D gene unclear. V was clipped by 1 base and J by 3 bases, with 10 bases between them. Germline loops: CDR1 SGHRS, CDR2 YFSETQ. The CDR3 runs to 14 residues. CDR3 bases: TGCGCCAGCAGCTTGCGGGGAACGGACACTGAAGCTTTCTTT. Amino acids: CASSLRGTDTEAFF. Combining the CDR3 with reference TRBV5-1 and TRBJ1-1 gives the whole variable domain KAGVTQTPRYLIKTRGQQVTLSCSPISGHRSVSWYQQTPGQGLQFLFEYFSETQRNKGNFPGRFSGRQFSNSRSEMNVSTLELGDSALYLCASSLRGTDTEAFFGQGTRLTVV.

This rearrangement joins TRBV5-1 to TRBJ1-4; 8 positions agree with TRBD1. The CDR3 loop spans 16 amino acids. Trimming removed 1 base from V and 7 bases from J; junction bases left unmatched: 9. CDR1 is SGHRS and CDR2 is YFSETQ in the germline V gene. CDR3 in amino acids: CASSLSMQGAGEKLFF. CDR3 nucleotides: TGCGCCAGCAGCTTGAGTATGCAGGGGGCGGGTGAAAAACTGTTTTTT.

This chain joins TRBV12-3 or TRBV12-4 and TRBJ2-1; perhaps TRBD2 as D (6 bases). The CDR3 contains 13 residues. Trimming took 5 bases from V and 7 from J, leaving 12 bases between them. CDR3 protein: CASSGDSGNEQFF. The CDR3 region has the DNA TGTGCCAGCAGTGGGGACTCTGGGAATGAGCAGTTCTTC.

This clonotype was seen at least ten times. The rearrangement uses TRBV20-1 and TRBJ1-2; TRBD1 matches 12 bases. The CDR3 is 15 amino acids. V lost 6 bases and J lost 5; bases outside the gene matches: 10. CDR1 is DFQATT and CDR2 is SNEGSKA in the germline V gene (reference sequence). This CDR3 is CSAPGQGAHSYGYTF. The CDR3 DNA is TGCAGTGCACCGGGACAGGGGGCGCATTCTTATGGCTACACCTTC.

In this sample, this clonotype turned up a few times. J is TRBJ2-3 and V is TRBV20-1; maybe TRBD2 (6 bases). The CDR3 runs to 16 residues. Germline CDR1 is DFQATT and CDR2 is SNEGSKA (reference sequence). Trimming left V 1 base short and J 3 bases short, with 17 bases between. For the CDR3, the DNA is TGCAGTGCTAGAGGACTACTAGCATCTTCGACAGATACGCAGTATTTT. As protein: CSARGLLASSTDTQYF.

At least ten counts were recorded for this clonotype. The chain recombines TRBV15 with TRBJ1-2; D is possibly TRBD1 (5 bases). CDR1 is LNHNV and CDR2 is YYDKDF in the germline V gene (reference sequence). This CDR3 contains 15 residues. The ends were cut back, 0 bases at V and 4 bases at J, with 12 bases in the middle. The CDR3 coding sequence is TGTGCCACCAGCAGAGAAGGTGGGGGAGGCTATGGCTACACCTTC. Translation gives CATSREGGGGYGYTF.

The gene calls are TRBV20-1 and TRBJ1-5; TRBD1 agrees at 8 bases. Trimming removed 6 bases from V and 5 bases from J; junction bases left unmatched: 12. Germline CDR1 is DFQATT and CDR2 is SNEGSKA (reference sequence). The CDR3 spans 15 residues. DNA for the CDR3: TGCAGTGCCAACAGACAGGGGCCGATGGATCAGCCCCAGCATTTT. Protein sequence: CSANRQGPMDQPQHF.

This clonotype was detected only a few times. The chain links TRBV7-8 to TRBJ2-7; no clear D gene. This CDR3 region has 15 residues. Germline assignment: CDR1 SGHVS and CDR2 FQNEAQ. Trimming cost V 4 bases and J 3 bases, with 16 bases left between them. For the CDR3, the DNA is TGTGCCAGCAGCTCTCGCAGGCCCCTCGGCTACGAGCAGTACTTC. Translated: CASSSRRPLGYEQYF.

DNA for the CDR3: TGTGCCATCAGTGAGTCCGGACACTTCTACGAGCAGTACTTC. Its translation: CAISESGHFYEQYF. V usage is TRBV10-3 and J usage is TRBJ2-7; D may be TRBD1 (5 bases). V shed 0 bases and J shed 3 bases, with 9 bases lying between them. In germline, CDR1 is ENHRY, CDR2 SYGVKD. This CDR3 has 14 residues.

The V call is TRBV5-1, the J call TRBJ1-1, with no clear D. CDR3 length: 15 residues. Trimming removed 0 bases at V and 1 base at J, with 10 bases between. Per the germline V gene, CDR1 is SGHRS and CDR2 is YFSETQ. CDR3 sequence reads: CASSLDPSGNTEAFF. The CDR3 DNA sequence: TGCGCCAGCAGCTTGGATCCCTCAGGGAACACTGAAGCTTTCTTT.

DNA for the CDR3: TGTGCCACCACAGAGGGAAGAGGCGCTTCCTATGGCTACACCTTC. It translates to CATTEGRGASYGYTF. The V call is TRBV10-3, the J call TRBJ1-2; D is ambiguous. The CDR3 has 15 residues. The V end was cut by 10 bases, the J end by 4 bases, with 22 bases between. Germline V gene data show CDR1 as ENHRY and CDR2 as SYGVKD.

This clonotype came up many times. V gene TRBV5-1 combines with J gene TRBJ1-2, with unresolved D. Trimming stripped 1 base from V and 6 bases from J, with 7 bases between. This CDR3 has 12 residues. Germline CDR1 is SGHRS and CDR2 is YFSETQ. The CDR3 region is CASSLQEDGYTF. The CDR3 DNA reads TGCGCCAGCAGCTTGCAAGAGGATGGCTACACCTTC.

This clonotype was detected a few times. The chain has TRBV2 and TRBJ1-5; a weak D match, TRBD1 (6 bases). V lost 8 bases, J lost 7 bases, and 18 bases lay in between. Germline V gene sequence: CDR1 SNHLY, CDR2 FYNNEI. This CDR3 is 14 amino acids long. CDR3 sequence: CASGSEGGGQPQHF. In DNA form, the CDR3 reads TGTGCCAGCGGGTCCGAGGGGGGTGGCCAGCCCCAGCATTTT.

A note on this clonotype: Because the CDR3's place on the DNA is in doubt, the DNA is left out and the CDR3 is given as listed by TCRdb. This chain joins TRBV14 and TRBJ2-6. Including both end residues, the CDR3 is 18 amino acids long. Per the germline V gene, CDR1 is SGHDN and CDR2 is FVKESK. The CDR3 spells CASSLISGQGSGANVLTF.

This clonotype was counted many times. The chain carries TRBV5-1 and TRBJ1-1, with 8 bases matching TRBD1. CDR3 length equals 15 residues. J lost 5 bases, V lost 4 bases, and 10 bases had no gene match. Germline-derived CDR1 and CDR2 are SGHRS and YFSETQ. CDR3 region: CASSGGQGSRTEAFF. The CDR3 region has the DNA TGCGCCAGCAGCGGCGGACAGGGTAGTCGGACTGAAGCTTTCTTT.

Ten or more counts support this clonotype. The chain couples TRBV12-3 or TRBV12-4 to TRBJ2-2; 9 nucleotides line up with TRBD2. V was pared by 7 bases and J by 8 bases, with 11 bases of the junction left unmatched. The CDR3 runs to 15 residues. CDR3 loop: CASKGLAGRGGELFF. The CDR3 DNA reads as TGTGCCAGCAAGGGTCTAGCGGGAAGAGGTGGGGAGCTGTTTTTT.

This clonotype was picked up many times. The chain recombines TRBV5-1 with TRBJ2-3, with a tentative D call TRBD1 (6 bases). The CDR3 totals 13 residues. Trimming stripped 4 bases from V and 6 bases from J, with 12 bases between. Germline assignment: CDR1 SGHRS and CDR2 YFSETQ. The CDR3 DNA follows: TGCGCCAGCAGCAAACAGGGAAGGGATACGCAGTATTTT. It translates to CASSKQGRDTQYF.

The chain has TRBV6-1 and TRBJ2-6, with D possibly being TRBD1 (5 bases). CDR1 MNHNS and CDR2 SASEGT come from the germline V gene. Trimming took off 6 bases at V and 0 bases at J, with 9 bases between the two ends. This CDR3 spans 15 amino acids. CDR3 region: CASRFQGSGANVLTF. CDR3 DNA sequence: TGTGCCAGCAGATTCCAGGGCTCTGGGGCCAACGTCCTGACTTTC.

This clonotype came up a few times. The chain joins TRBV7-2 to TRBJ2-1, with TRBD2 matching 7 bases. The germline V gene has CDR1 SGHTA and CDR2 FQGNSA. The junction had 10 bases not matched to a gene; V was cut back by 5 bases and J by 12 bases. The CDR3 length is 13 residues. The CDR3 sequence is CASSPGLTMRQFF. The CDR3 nucleotides are TGTGCCAGCAGCCCGGGACTAACAATGAGGCAGTTCTTC.

The J gene is TRBJ2-7, the V gene TRBV12-3 or TRBV12-4; TRBD1 aligns across 10 bases. The CDR3 contains 13 residues. V shed 7 bases and J 5 bases; nucleotides not matched to a gene: 5. This chain's CDR3 is CASTRDRGHEQYF. The CDR3 coding sequence is TGTGCCAGCACCCGGGACAGGGGCCACGAGCAGTACTTC.

A few counts support this clonotype. The genes are TRBV29-1 and TRBJ1-5, with no clear D. The germline gives CDR1 SQVTM, CDR2 ANQGSEA. The CDR3 covers 12 residues. V lost 2 bases to trimming and J lost 7 bases, with 9 bases between them. The CDR3 loop reads CSVEISGQPQHF. The CDR3 bases are TGCAGCGTTGAAATATCGGGGCAGCCCCAGCATTTT.

This clonotype has more than one count but fewer than ten. J is TRBJ1-5 and V is TRBV6-2 or TRBV6-3; tentatively, D is TRBD1 (5 bases). V was cut by 6 bases and J by 4 bases, with 16 bases left in between. Germline V gives CDR1 MNHEY, CDR2 SVGEGT. The CDR3 has 15 amino acids. The CDR3, as DNA: TGTGCCAGCAGGCGCTCTCAGGGTTTTAATCAGCCCCAGCATTTT. Amino acids: CASRRSQGFNQPQHF.

The CDR3 loop reads CATSRRVSGNTIYF. CDR3 DNA: TGTGCCACCAGCAGAAGAGTCTCTGGAAACACCATATATTTT. This rearrangement joins TRBV15 to TRBJ1-3; D is undetermined. The V and J ends lost 2 bases and 0 bases respectively, with 5 bases between them. Germline CDR1 and CDR2: LNHNV and YYDKDF (reference sequence). This CDR3 is 14 amino acids long.

The chain is built from TRBV5-1 and TRBJ2-5; 10 positions match TRBD1. The ends lost 6 bases at V and 5 bases at J; junction bases unmatched: 7. The CDR3 is 14 amino acids. Per germline, CDR1 SGHRS and CDR2 YFSETQ. The CDR3 here is CASNAGTGDETQYF. The DNA for the CDR3 is TGCGCCAGCAATGCCGGGACAGGGGACGAGACCCAGTACTTC. Variable domain in full (rest from reference TRBV5-1 and TRBJ2-5): KAGVTQTPRYLIKTRGQQVTLSCSPISGHRSVSWYQQTPGQGLQFLFEYFSETQRNKGNFPGRFSGRQFSNSRSEMNVSTLELGDSALYLCASNAGTGDETQYFGPGTRLLVL.

At least ten counts were recorded for this clonotype. The rearrangement links TRBV29-1 to TRBJ2-1, with TRBD1 matching over 8 bases. This CDR3 is built from 13 residues. V was pared by 6 bases and J by 7 bases, with 8 bases of the junction left unmatched. Germline CDR1 and CDR2: SQVTM and ANQGSEA. This chain's CDR3 is CSVGTGRLNEQFF. The CDR3 DNA follows: TGCAGCGTCGGGACAGGTCGGCTAAATGAGCAGTTCTTC.